This entry concerns a single T cell receptor (beta chain). Its antigen is still unknown. The data belong to a study of cytomegalovirus exposure and HLA in healthy donors. Study-wide results and limits: In an earlier analysis, about 87% or about 30%: the productive usage of most TCR beta V segments. Upon later analysis, TCR association rates were observed to vary by HLA locus, being highest for DRB1 and lowest for HLA-C.

The germline V gene has CDR1 SGHTA and CDR2 FQGNSA. Trimming took off 1 base at V and 3 bases at J, with 6 bases between the two ends. There are 13 residues in the CDR3. The study ran its PCR with 60 Vbeta and 13 Jbeta primers. Assay used: immunoSEQ multiplex PCR; TCRdb lists only in-frame clones, some missing. The sample has 100,000 to 150,000 clones, approximately 82% seen once. Sequencing was carried out using PBMCs. This sequence originates from a boy younger than 10 in good health and CMV-seronegative. V usage is TRBV7-2 and J usage is TRBJ2-5; D is ambiguous. CDR3 in DNA: TGTGCCAGCAGCTTAGGTATTGAAGAGACCCAGTACTTC. This codes for CASSLGIEETQYF.